This TCR beta chain is drawn from a study of technical replicates of blood from a few donors. The sample holds one count of this clone. Libraries were prepared by immunoSEQ multiplex PCR; TCRdb keeps only in-frame clonotypes and omits some of them. Seen here are approximately 69,000 clones, approximately 97% observed once, and the top ten hold 0.2% to 0.25%. Sequenced: T cells isolated from PBMCs. The TCR comes from a human donor in good health.

In DNA form, the CDR3 reads TGTGCCAGCAGCTTCGGGGGGGGTGGAGGCTACACCTTC. Its translation: CASSFGGGGGYTF. The chain links TRBV7-9 to TRBJ1-2; D is possibly TRBD1 (5 bases). V was pared by 3 bases and J by 8 bases, with 13 bases between. This CDR3 region has 13 residues. Germline lookup yields CDR1 SEHNR and CDR2 FQNEAQ (reference sequence).